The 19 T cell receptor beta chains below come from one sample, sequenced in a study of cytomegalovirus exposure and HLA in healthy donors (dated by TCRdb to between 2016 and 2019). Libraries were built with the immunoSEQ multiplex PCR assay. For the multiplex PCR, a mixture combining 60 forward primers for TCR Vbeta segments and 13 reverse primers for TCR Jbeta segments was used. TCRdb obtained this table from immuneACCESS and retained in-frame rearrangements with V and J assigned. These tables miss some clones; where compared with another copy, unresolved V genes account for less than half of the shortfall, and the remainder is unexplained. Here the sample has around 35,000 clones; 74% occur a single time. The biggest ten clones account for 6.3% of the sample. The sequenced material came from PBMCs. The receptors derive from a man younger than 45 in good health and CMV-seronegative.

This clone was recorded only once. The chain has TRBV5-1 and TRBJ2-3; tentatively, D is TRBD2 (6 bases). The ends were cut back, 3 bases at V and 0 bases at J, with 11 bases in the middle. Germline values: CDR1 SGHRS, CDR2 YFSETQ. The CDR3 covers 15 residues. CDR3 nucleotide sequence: TGCGCCAGCAGCTGGCGGGCGGGGAGCACAGATACGCAGTATTTT. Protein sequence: CASSWRAGSTDTQYF.

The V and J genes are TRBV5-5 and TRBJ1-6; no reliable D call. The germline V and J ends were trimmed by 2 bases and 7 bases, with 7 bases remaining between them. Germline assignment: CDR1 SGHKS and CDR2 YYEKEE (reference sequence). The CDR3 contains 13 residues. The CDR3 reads CASSFYRNSPLHF. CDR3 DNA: TGTGCCAGCAGCTTCTACAGAAATTCACCCCTCCACTTT. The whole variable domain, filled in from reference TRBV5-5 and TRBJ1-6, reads DAGVTQSPTHLIKTRGQQVTLRCSPISGHKSVSWYQQVLGQGPQFIFQYYEKEERGRGNFPDRFSARQFPNYSSELNVNALLLGDSALYLCASSFYRNSPLHFGNGTRLTVT.

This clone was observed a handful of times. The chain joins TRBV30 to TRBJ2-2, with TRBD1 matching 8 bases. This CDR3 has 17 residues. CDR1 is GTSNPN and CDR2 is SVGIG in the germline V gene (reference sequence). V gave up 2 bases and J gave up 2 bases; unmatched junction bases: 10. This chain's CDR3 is CAWSPYRTGSNTGELFF. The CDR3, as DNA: TGTGCCTGGAGTCCATACCGGACAGGGAGCAACACCGGGGAGCTGTTTTTT.

The CDR3 protein is CASSLDEGQGSDTQHF. The CDR3 coding sequence is TGTGCCAGCAGCTTAGACGAGGGACAGGGCTCAGATACGCAGCATTTT. The chain has TRBV7-9 and TRBJ2-3, with TRBD1 matching 9 bases. The closer fit of TRBJ1-5 to the DNA end suggests the J call may be wrong. The CDR3 has 16 amino acids. Germline V gene data show CDR1 as SEHNR and CDR2 as FQNEAQ (reference sequence).

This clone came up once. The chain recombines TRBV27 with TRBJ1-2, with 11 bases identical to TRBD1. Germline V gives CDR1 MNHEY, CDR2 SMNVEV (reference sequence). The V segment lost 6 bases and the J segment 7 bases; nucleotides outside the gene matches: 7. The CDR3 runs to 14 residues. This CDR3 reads CASRDPGQGAGYTF. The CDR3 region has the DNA TGTGCCAGCAGGGACCCAGGACAGGGGGCTGGCTACACCTTC.

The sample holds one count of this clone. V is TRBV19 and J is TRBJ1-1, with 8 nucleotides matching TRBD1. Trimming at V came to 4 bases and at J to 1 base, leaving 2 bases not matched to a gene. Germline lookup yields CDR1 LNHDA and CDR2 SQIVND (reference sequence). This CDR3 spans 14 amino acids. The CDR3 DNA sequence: TGTGCCAGTAGTAACGGACAGGGGAACACTGAAGCTTTCTTT. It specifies CASSNGQGNTEAFF.

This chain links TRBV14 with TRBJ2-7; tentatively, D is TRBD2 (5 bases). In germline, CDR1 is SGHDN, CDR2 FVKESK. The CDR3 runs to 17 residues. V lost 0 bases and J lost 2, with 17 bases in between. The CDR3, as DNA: TGTGCCAGCAGCCAAGATTTGGCGGGTCGGTTCACCTACGAGCAGTACTTC. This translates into CASSQDLAGRFTYEQYF.

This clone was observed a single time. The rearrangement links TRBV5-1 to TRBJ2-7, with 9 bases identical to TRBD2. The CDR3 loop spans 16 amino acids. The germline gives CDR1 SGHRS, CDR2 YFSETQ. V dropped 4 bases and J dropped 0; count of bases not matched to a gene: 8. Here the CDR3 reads CASSPRTSVSSYEQYF. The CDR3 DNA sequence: TGCGCCAGCAGCCCTAGGACTAGCGTCAGCTCCTACGAGCAGTACTTC.

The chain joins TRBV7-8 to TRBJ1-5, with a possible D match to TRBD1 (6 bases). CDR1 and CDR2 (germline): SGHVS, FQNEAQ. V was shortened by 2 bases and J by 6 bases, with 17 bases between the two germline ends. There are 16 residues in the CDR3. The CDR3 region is CASSLMGGAVRQPQHF. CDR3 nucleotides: TGTGCCAGCAGCTTAATGGGGGGGGCAGTTCGTCAGCCCCAGCATTTT.

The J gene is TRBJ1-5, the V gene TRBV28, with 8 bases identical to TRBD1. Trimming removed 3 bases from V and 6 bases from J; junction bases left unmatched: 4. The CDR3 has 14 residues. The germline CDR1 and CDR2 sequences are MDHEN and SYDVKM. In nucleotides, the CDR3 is TGTGCCAGCAGTTTTCAGGGGGCAGGTCAGCCCCAGCATTTT. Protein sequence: CASSFQGAGQPQHF.

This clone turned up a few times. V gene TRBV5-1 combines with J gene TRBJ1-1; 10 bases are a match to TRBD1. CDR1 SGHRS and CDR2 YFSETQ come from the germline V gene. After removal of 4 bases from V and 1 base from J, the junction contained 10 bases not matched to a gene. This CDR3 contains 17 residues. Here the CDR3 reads CASSVGQGVRRNTEAFF. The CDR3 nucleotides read TGCGCCAGCAGCGTCGGACAGGGGGTAAGGCGGAACACTGAAGCTTTCTTT.

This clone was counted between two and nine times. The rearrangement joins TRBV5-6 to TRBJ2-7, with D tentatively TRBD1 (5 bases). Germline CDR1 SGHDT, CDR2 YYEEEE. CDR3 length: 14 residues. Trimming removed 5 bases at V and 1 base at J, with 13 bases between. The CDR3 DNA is TGTGCCAGCAGTCCGGACACGAGGTCCTACGAGCAGTACTTC. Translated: CASSPDTRSYEQYF.

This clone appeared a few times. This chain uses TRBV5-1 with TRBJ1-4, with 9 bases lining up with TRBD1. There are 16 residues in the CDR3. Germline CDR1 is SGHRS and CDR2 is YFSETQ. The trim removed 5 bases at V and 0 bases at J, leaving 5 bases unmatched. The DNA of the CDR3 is TGCGCCAGCAGAGTGGACAGGGGAGCAACTAATGAAAAACTGTTTTTT. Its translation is CASRVDRGATNEKLFF.

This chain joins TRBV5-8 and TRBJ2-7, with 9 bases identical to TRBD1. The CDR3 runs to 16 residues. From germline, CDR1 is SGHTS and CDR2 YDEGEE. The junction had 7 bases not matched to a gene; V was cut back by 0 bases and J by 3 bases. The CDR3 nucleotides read TGTGCCAGCAGCTTGGGCCCGGGACAGGGAAACTACGAGCAGTACTTC. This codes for CASSLGPGQGNYEQYF.

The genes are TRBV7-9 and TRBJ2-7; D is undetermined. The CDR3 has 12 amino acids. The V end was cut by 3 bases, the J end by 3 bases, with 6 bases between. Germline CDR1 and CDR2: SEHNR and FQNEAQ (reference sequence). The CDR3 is CASSLGSYEQYF. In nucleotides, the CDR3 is TGTGCCAGCAGCTTGGGCAGCTACGAGCAGTACTTC.

The CDR3 sequence: CASSRDTGVPGELFF. The DNA for the CDR3 is TGTGCCAGCAGCCGGGACACCGGAGTCCCCGGGGAGCTGTTTTTT. The chain couples TRBV7-6 to TRBJ2-2, with D perhaps matching TRBD1 (6 bases). The CDR3 has 15 residues. Looked up from germline, CDR1 is SGHVS and CDR2 is FNYEAQ. Trimming removed 5 bases at V and 6 bases at J, with 16 bases between.

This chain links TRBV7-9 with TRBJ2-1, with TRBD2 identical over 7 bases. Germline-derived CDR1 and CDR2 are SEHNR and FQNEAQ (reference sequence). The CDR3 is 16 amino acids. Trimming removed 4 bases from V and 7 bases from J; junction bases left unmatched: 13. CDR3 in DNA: TGTGCCAGCAGCTCCCCCCCAAGACTAGCAGGGAATGAGCAGTTCTTC. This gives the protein CASSSPPRLAGNEQFF.

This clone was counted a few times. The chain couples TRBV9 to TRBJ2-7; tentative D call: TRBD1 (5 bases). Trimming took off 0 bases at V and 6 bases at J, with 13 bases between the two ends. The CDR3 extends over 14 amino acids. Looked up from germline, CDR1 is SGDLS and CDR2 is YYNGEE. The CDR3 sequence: CASSVGQGRLEQYF. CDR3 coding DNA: TGTGCCAGCAGCGTAGGGCAGGGTAGGCTCGAGCAGTACTTC.

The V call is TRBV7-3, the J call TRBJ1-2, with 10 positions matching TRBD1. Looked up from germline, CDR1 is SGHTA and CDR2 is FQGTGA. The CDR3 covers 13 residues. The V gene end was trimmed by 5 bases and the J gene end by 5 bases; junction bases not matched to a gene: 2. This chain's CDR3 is CASSPGQGYGYTF. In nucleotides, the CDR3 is TGTGCCAGCAGCCCGGGACAGGGGTATGGCTACACCTTC.